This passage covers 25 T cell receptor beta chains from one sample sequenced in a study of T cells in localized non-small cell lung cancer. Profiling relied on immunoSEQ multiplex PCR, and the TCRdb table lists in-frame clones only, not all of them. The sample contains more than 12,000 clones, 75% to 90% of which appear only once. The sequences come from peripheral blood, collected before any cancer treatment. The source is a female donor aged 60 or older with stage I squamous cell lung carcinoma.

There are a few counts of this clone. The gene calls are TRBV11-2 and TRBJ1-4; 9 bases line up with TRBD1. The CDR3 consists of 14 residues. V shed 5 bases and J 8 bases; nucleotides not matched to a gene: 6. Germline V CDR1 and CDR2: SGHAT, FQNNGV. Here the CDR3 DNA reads TGTGCCAGCAGCCGGACAGGGGTGAGAGAAAAACTGTTTTTT. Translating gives CASSRTGVREKLFF.

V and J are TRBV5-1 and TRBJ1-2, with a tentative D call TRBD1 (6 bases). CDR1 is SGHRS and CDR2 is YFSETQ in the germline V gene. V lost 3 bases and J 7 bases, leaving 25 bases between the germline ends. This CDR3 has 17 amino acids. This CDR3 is CASSSPRQAGEDIGYTF. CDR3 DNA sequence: TGCGCCAGCAGCTCGCCTCGACAGGCAGGGGAGGATATTGGCTACACCTTC.

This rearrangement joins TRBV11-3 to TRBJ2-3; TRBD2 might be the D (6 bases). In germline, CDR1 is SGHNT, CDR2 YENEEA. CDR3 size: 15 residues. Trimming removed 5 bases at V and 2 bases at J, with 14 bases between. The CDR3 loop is CASSPLGGPTDTQYF. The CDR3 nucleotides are TGTGCCAGCAGCCCCCTGGGGGGTCCCACAGATACGCAGTATTTT.

This chain's CDR3 is CASSPNLDTWREEQYF. The CDR3 region has the DNA TGTGCCAGCTCACCAAATCTAGACACCTGGAGGGAAGAGCAGTACTTC. The chain has TRBV18 and TRBJ2-7; weak D call: TRBD2 (6 bases). The germline CDR1 and CDR2 sequences are KGHSH and LQKENI. Trimming removed 2 bases at V and 7 bases at J, with 21 bases between. The CDR3 loop spans 16 amino acids.

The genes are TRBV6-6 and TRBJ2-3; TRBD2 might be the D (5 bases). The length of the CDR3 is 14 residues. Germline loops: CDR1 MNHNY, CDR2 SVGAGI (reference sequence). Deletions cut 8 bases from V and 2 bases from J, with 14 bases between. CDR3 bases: TGTGCCAGCCTTCTTGGGGAGAACACAGATACGCAGTATTTT. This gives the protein CASLLGENTDTQYF.

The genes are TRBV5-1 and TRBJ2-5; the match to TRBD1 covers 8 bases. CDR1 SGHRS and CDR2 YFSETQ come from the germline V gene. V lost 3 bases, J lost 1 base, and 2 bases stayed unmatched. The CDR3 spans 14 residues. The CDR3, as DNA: TGCGCCAGCAGCTGGGGGACAGGCCAAGAGACCCAGTACTTC. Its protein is CASSWGTGQETQYF.

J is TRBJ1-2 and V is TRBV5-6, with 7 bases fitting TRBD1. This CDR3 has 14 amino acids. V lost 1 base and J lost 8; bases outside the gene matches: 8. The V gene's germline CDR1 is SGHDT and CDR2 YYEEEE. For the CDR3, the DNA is TGTGCCAGCAGCTTGAGACAGGGTTTAATAGGCTACACCTTC. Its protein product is CASSLRQGLIGYTF.

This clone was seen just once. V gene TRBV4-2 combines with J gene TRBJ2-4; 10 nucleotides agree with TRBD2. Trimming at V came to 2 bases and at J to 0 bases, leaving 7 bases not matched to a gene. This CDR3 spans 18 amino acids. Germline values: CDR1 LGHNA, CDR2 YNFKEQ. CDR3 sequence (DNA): TGTGCCAGCAGCCAAAGGACTAGCGGCGAGCTAGCCAAAAACATTCAGTACTTC. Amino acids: CASSQRTSGELAKNIQYF.

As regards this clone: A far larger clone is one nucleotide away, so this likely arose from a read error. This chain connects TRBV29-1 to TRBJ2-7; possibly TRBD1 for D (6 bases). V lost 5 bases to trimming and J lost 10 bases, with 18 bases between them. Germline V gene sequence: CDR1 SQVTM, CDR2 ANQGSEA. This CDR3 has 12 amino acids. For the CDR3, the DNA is TGCAGCGTTCGGACAGTCCAAGAGGCCCAGTACTTC. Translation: CSVRTVQEAQYF.

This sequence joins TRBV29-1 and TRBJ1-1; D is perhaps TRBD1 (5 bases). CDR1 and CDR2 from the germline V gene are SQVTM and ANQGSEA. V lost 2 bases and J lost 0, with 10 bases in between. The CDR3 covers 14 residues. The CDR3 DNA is TGCAGCGTTGAACAGGGAGGGCTGAACACTGAAGCTTTCTTT. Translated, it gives CSVEQGGLNTEAFF. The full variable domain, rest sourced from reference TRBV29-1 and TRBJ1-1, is SAVISQKPSRDICQRGTSLTIQCQVDSQVTMMFWYRQQPGQSLTLIATANQGSEATYESGFVIDKFPISRPNLTFSTLTVSNMSPEDSSIYLCSVEQGGLNTEAFFGQGTRLTVV.

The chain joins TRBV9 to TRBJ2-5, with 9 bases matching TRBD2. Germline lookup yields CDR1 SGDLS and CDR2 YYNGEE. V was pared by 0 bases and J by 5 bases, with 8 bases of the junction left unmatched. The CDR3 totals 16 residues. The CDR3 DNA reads TGTGCCAGCAGCGTAGTTCCGATAGCGGGGGTGGAGACCCAGTACTTC. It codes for CASSVVPIAGVETQYF.

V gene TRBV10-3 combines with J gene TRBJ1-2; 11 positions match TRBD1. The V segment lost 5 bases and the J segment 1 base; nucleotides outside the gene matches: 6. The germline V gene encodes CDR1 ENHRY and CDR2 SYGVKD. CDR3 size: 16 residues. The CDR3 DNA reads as TGTGCCATCAGTCCGGGACAGGGGGTTGTTAACTATGGCTACACCTTC. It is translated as CAISPGQGVVNYGYTF.

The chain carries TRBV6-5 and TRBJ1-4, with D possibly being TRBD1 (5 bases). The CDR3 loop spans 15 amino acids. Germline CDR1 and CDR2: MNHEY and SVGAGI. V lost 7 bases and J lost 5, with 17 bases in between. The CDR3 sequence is CASTPLGGYNEKLFF. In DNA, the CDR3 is TGTGCCAGCACCCCCCTTGGGGGGTACAATGAAAAACTGTTTTTT.

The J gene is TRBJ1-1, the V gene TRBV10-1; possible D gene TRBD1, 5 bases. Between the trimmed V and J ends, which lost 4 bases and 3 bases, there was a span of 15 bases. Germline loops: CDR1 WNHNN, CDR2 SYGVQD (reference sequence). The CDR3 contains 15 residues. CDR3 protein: CASSGPGLSDTEAFF. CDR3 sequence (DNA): TGCGCCAGCAGTGGCCCGGGACTCTCAGACACTGAAGCTTTCTTT.

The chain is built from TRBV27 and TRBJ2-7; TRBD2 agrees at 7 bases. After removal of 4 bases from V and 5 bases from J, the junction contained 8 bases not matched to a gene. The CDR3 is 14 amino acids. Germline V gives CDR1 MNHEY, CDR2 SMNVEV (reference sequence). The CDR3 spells CASSYSGPMNEQYF. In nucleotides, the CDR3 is TGTGCCAGCAGTTATAGCGGGCCCATGAACGAGCAGTACTTC.

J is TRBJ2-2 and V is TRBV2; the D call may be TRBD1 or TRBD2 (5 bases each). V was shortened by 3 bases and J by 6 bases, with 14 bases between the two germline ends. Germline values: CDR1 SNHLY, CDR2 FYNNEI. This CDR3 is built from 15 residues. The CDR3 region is CASSEGDVSPGELFF. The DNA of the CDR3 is TGTGCCAGCAGTGAGGGGGACGTATCGCCCGGGGAGCTGTTTTTT.

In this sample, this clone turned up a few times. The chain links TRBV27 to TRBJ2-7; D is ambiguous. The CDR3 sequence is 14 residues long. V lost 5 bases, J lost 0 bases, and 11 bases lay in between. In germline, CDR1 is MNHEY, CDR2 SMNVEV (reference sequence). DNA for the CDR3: TGTGCCAGCAGTCCATACAGAGACTCCTACGAGCAGTACTTC. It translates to CASSPYRDSYEQYF.

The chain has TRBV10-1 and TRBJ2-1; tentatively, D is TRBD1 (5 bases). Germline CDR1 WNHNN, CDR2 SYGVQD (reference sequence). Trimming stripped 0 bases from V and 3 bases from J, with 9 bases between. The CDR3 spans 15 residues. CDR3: CASSESRDSYNEQFF. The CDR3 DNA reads TGCGCCAGCAGTGAGTCAAGAGACAGCTACAATGAGCAGTTCTTC.

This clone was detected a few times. In DNA, the CDR3 is TGCAGCGTTGACCCCCTCGGAACGGAAACCTTCACAGATACGCAGTATTTT. As protein: CSVDPLGTETFTDTQYF. The chain couples TRBV29-1 to TRBJ2-3, with D uncertain. Trimming shortened V by 3 bases and J by 2 bases, and 21 bases separated the two germline ends. The CDR3 covers 17 residues. The germline CDR1 and CDR2 sequences are SQVTM and ANQGSEA.

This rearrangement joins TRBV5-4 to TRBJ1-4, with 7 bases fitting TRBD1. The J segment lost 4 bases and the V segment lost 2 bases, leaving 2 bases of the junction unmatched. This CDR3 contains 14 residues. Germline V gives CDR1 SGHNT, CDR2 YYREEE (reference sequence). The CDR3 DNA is TGTGCCAGCAGCTTAGACAGGGATAATGAAAAACTGTTTTTT. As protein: CASSLDRDNEKLFF.

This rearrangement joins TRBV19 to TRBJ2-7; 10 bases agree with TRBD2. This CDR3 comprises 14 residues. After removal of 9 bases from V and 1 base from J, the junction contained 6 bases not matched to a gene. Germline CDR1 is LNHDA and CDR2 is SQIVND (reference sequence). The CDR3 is CASSRAGGSYEQYF. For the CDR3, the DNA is TGTGCCAGCTCCAGAGCGGGGGGGTCCTACGAGCAGTACTTC.

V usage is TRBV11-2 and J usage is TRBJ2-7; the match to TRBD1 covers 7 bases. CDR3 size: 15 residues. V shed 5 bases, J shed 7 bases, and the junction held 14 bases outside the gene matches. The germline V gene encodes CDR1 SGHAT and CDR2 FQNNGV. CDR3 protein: CASSRDRDPGGEQYF. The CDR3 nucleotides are TGTGCCAGCAGCCGCGACCGGGACCCAGGGGGAGAGCAGTACTTC.

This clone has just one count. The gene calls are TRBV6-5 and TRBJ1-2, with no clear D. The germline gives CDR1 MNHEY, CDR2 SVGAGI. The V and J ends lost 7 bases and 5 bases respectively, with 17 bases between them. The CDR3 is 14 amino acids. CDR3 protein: CASTYSERDYGYTF. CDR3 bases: TGTGCCAGCACCTACTCGGAACGGGATTATGGCTACACCTTC.

The DNA of the CDR3 is TGTGCCAGCAGACACAGCCAAGGCTACACCTTC. This encodes CASRHSQGYTF. This chain connects TRBV9 to TRBJ1-2; D gene ambiguous. The V end was cut by 5 bases, the J end by 8 bases, with 10 bases between. The CDR3 consists of 11 residues. Germline lookup yields CDR1 SGDLS and CDR2 YYNGEE.

The CDR3 DNA reads TGCAGCGTTGTAAGAGCAGCCACAGATACGCAGTATTTT. As protein: CSVVRAATDTQYF. The chain joins TRBV29-1 to TRBJ2-3, with no clear D. Trimming removed 4 bases at V and 2 bases at J, with 10 bases between. Germline values: CDR1 SQVTM, CDR2 ANQGSEA. The CDR3 sequence is 13 residues long.